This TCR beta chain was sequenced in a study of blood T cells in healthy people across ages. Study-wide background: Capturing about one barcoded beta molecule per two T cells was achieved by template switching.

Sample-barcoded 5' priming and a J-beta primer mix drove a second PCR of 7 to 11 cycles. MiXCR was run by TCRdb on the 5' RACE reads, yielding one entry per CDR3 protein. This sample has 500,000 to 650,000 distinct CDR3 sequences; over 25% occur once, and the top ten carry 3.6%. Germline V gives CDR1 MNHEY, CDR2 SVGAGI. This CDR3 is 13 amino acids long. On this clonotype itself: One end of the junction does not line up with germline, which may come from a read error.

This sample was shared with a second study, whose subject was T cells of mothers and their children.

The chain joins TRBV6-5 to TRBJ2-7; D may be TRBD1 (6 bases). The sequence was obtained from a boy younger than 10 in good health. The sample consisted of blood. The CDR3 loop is CGSSRGGPYEQYF. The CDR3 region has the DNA TGTGGCAGCAGTAGAGGGGGACCCTACGAGCAGTACTTC.